Only one count was recorded for the clone carrying this T cell receptor beta chain. Its antigen is not identified. CDR3 length: 13 residues. V was clipped by 1 base and J by 4 bases; unmatched bases: 0. The germline gives CDR1 SEHNR, CDR2 FQNEAQ (reference sequence). Specified time point: week 5, during vaccination. Every vaccine dose comprised 300 ug of mutant IDH1 20-mer peptide plus topical imiquimod. This sample was included in a study of a mutant IDH1 vaccine in newly diagnosed glioma. Study overall: Treated patients had a mean age of about 44 years and a sex split that was around 60% male and about 40% female.

Libraries were prepared by immunoSEQ multiplex PCR; TCRdb keeps only in-frame clonotypes and omits some of them. The sample contains tens of thousands of clones, approximately 82% of which appear only once. This material consisted of PBMCs, taken from a glioma patient whose treatment included an IDH1 peptide vaccine. The rearrangement uses TRBV7-9 and TRBJ2-7; 8 positions agree with TRBD1. The source of this sequence is a man aged 30-40 years with glioma. CDR3 protein: CASSLDRGYEQYF. For the CDR3, the DNA is TGTGCCAGCAGCTTAGACAGGGGGTACGAGCAGTACTTC.